This TCR beta chain was obtained from a study of vaccination effects on CD4 cells after COVID-19. Germline loops: CDR1 SGHTS, CDR2 YDEGEE. Trimming stripped 2 bases from V and 2 bases from J, with 5 bases between. This CDR3 region has 12 residues. Concerning this clone: No antigen is known for it.

The protocol was immunoSEQ multiplex PCR, while the TCRdb copy is restricted to in-frame clones and leaves out a portion. The sample gives about 54,000 clones, roughly 80% of which show up once; roughly 2.3% is in the top ten. Sequencing in the ViraFEST assay came after antigen-specific CD4+ T cells had been expanded with viral peptide pools, which were used to stimulate PBMC. CD4+ T cells were isolated after roughly nine days of culture. Vaccinated participants had no history of SARS-CoV-2 infection and tested negative for nucleocapsid antibodies. PBMC were cultured at about 1.9 million per well with 9 to 10 IU/ml IL-2 and around 10 ug/ml peptides. Cells had half their medium changed to IL-2 medium on days 3 and 7.

The sequence was collected from a human donor who received a COVID-19 vaccine. V gene TRBV5-8 combines with J gene TRBJ2-7; D remains unclear. The material sequenced was CD4+ T cells from PBMCs cultured with HCoV-229E spike peptides, taken before COVID-19 vaccination. In nucleotides, the CDR3 is TGTGCCAGCAGCTTCCGGGCCTACGAGCAGTACGTC. Protein sequence: CASSFRAYEQYV.